This T cell receptor beta chain was documented in a study of T cell responses to AZD1222 COVID-19 vaccine. Germline V CDR1 and CDR2: LNHDA, SQIVND (reference sequence). Trimming took 9 bases from V and 10 from J, leaving 25 bases between them. This CDR3 region has 16 residues. Profiled with immunoSEQ multiplex PCR; TCRdb holds only in-frame clones, not every one. In the table there are 140,000 to 150,000 clones, 80% to 95% of which are singletons. Study-level results: The sample set comprised mostly white British donors with more females, and clonal diversity was possibly underestimated.

Turning to this clone: Its antigen is not identified.

The source material was peripheral blood, sampled on day 0 of MenACWY control vaccination. The sequence came from an adult in good health. This rearrangement joins TRBV19 to TRBJ1-6, with D perhaps matching TRBD1 (5 bases). In DNA, the CDR3 is TGTGCCAGGGGGCTTAACCTCAATCCCGAGAGGTCACCCCTCCACTTT. Translation gives CARGLNLNPERSPLHF.